This T cell receptor beta chain appears in the sequencing data of a study of T cells in Graves' hyperthyroidism and ophthalmopathy. Whole-study results and caveats: Ophthalmopathy, which appeared later, was predicted by the model a median about 5.9 months before onset.

CDR1 SGDLS and CDR2 YYNGEE come from the germline V gene. The CDR3 length is 18 residues. V was pared by 0 bases and J by 0 bases, with 13 bases between. This clonotype was counted at least ten times. What it binds is not known. TCR beta CDR3 region amplification was performed from RNA transcripts. Researchers ran a first-round RT-PCR on the TCR CDR3 using the HTBI primer set. TCRdb re-called the multiplex PCR reads with MiXCR, one entry per CDR3 protein. The top ten hold about a third of the sample, which has about 680,000 distinct CDR3 sequences, under 45% seen once. Each diagnosis was grounded in clinical symptoms, serum thyroxine and TRAb, thyroid ultrasound, and orbital computed tomography. A roughly 10 ml volume of fresh peripheral blood provided the PBMCs.

The TCR originated in a woman aged 40 to 50 with Graves' hyperthyroidism. The specimen sequenced was blood. This chain uses TRBV9 with TRBJ2-6, with D perhaps TRBD1 (6 bases). The CDR3 loop reads CASSVDGQMSSGANVLTF. The CDR3 coding sequence is TGTGCCAGCAGCGTAGACGGACAGATGAGCTCTGGGGCCAACGTCCTGACTTTC.